These 6 T cell receptor beta chains were sequenced from one sample in a study of type 1 and type 2 diabetes patients. The PCR template was genomic DNA. Multiplex PCR with 30 forward and 13 reverse primers amplified the TCR beta CDR3. TCRdb recomputed calls from the multiplex PCR reads with MiXCR, one row per CDR3 protein. The table includes 250,000 to 300,000 distinct CDR3 sequences, more than 40% detected once. The source material was peripheral blood mononuclear cells (PBMCs). The receptors derive from a man aged 18 to 30 with type 2 diabetes.

This clonotype was observed a few times. The chain combines TRBV6-6 with TRBJ2-7, with 8 bases matching TRBD2. The CDR3 has 13 amino acids. Germline V CDR1 and CDR2: MNHNY, SVGAGI (reference sequence). V was clipped by 6 bases and J by 3 bases; unmatched bases: 4. The CDR3 is CASRASGGYEQYF. In nucleotides, the CDR3 is TGTGCCAGCAGAGCAAGCGGGGGCTACGAGCAGTACTTC.

The V call is TRBV19, the J call TRBJ1-2; 8 bases are a match to TRBD1. Germline values: CDR1 LNHDA, CDR2 SQIVND (reference sequence). The trim removed 3 bases at V and 4 bases at J, leaving 7 bases unmatched. The CDR3 totals 15 residues. The CDR3 reads CASSMGQGASYGYTF. The CDR3, as DNA: TGTGCCAGTAGTATGGGGCAGGGGGCAAGCTATGGCTACACCTTC. Filled out from reference TRBV19 and TRBJ1-2, the complete variable domain reads DGGITQSPKYLFRKEGQNVTLSCEQNLNHDAMYWYRQDPGQGLRLIYYSQIVNDFQKGDIAEGYSVSREKKESFPLTVTSAQKNPTAFYLCASSMGQGASYGYTFGSGTRLTVV.

This clonotype was seen only a few times. The genes are TRBV15 and TRBJ1-5; no clear D gene. V was pared by 2 bases and J by 0 bases, with 14 bases between. The CDR3 spans 17 residues. Germline CDR1 and CDR2: LNHNV and YYDKDF (reference sequence). The CDR3: CATSRIPGTYSNQPQHF. CDR3 coding DNA: TGTGCCACCAGCAGAATCCCAGGTACCTATAGCAATCAGCCCCAGCATTTT.

This clonotype has more than one count but fewer than ten. The chain employs TRBV19 and TRBJ1-1; 7 positions match TRBD1. After removal of 5 bases from V and 0 bases from J, the junction contained 6 bases not matched to a gene. The CDR3 has 15 residues. Germline CDR1 is LNHDA and CDR2 is SQIVND (reference sequence). CDR3: CASSPLGQLNTEAFF. The CDR3 bases are TGTGCCAGTAGTCCCCTGGGACAGTTGAACACTGAAGCTTTCTTT.

This clonotype was seen more than once but under ten times. The J gene is TRBJ1-2, the V gene TRBV4-1; no reliable D call. Germline values: CDR1 MGHRA, CDR2 YSYEKL. There are 15 residues in the CDR3. The V end was cut by 4 bases, the J end by 3 bases, with 15 bases between. In nucleotides, the CDR3 is TGCGCCAGCAGCCCCTCACCCACAGTTTACTATGGCTACACCTTC. This translates into CASSPSPTVYYGYTF.

This clonotype was detected only a few times. The chain couples TRBV28 to TRBJ2-7, with 7 positions matching TRBD2. Germline CDR1 and CDR2: MDHEN and SYDVKM. The CDR3 extends over 12 amino acids. After removal of 7 bases from V and 3 bases from J, the junction contained 3 bases not matched to a gene. This chain's CDR3 is CASTRGVYEQYF. As DNA, the CDR3 is TGTGCCAGCACCCGGGGGGTCTACGAGCAGTACTTC.